Detailed here is one TCR beta chain. These data belong to a study of blood T cell repertoires in COVID-19. Study information: Researchers got acute and convalescent COVID-19 samples from the United States, Italy and Spain. Nucleic acid was either cDNA or gDNA, and it came from T cells, B-cell-depleted T cells, or PBMCs.

Using immunoSEQ multiplex PCR, the repertoire was profiled, and TCRdb retains in-frame clones only, with some absent. Altogether nearly 80,000 clones are present, around nine tenths being singletons, with the ten largest covering 0.77%. With V trimmed by 1 base and J by 5 bases, 5 bases remained unmatched. The CDR3 has 14 residues. Looked up from germline, CDR1 is SGHRS and CDR2 is YFSETQ. The origin of this receptor is a woman older than 75 with acute or convalescent COVID-19. V is TRBV5-1 and J is TRBJ1-1; TRBD1 agrees at 7 bases. Material: peripheral blood. The CDR3, as DNA: TGCGCCAGCAGCTTGACGGACAGGAGGACTGAAGCTTTCTTT. Translated, it gives CASSLTDRRTEAFF.